This record looks at one T cell receptor beta chain sequence and its context. Its antigen is not known. None of the donors, who were healthy HIV-negative adults, had recently had acute infections or vaccinations. Those who donated, Caucasian adults without exception, all lived in Nashville, Tennessee. The sample comes from a study of shared clonotypes between healthy human individuals. The method was immunoSEQ multiplex PCR; TCRdb's version includes in-frame clones alone and lacks a portion of them. The sample yields about 2.3 million clones, 93% seen once. The study's findings and limits: Non-shared clonotypes displayed generation probabilities falling below those of clonotypes present in all four donors. An expected dependence of interdonor clonotype sharing on sequencing depth was noted.

The TCR comes from a man aged 18 to 29 in good health. Some clones in this sample may be carry-over from other donors' samples. The sample consisted of naive CD4+ T cells from PBMCs. The subset here: CD45RA+ positively selected.

The CDR3 bases are TGTGCCAGCAGGCCGGGACAGGGACCCTATGAAGCTTTCTTT. Its protein is CASRPGQGPYEAFF. The rearrangement uses TRBV2 and TRBJ1-1, with 9 bases lining up with TRBD1. CDR1 is SNHLY, CDR2 FYNNEI, per germline. The CDR3 sequence is 14 residues long. V lost 6 bases, J lost 7 bases, and 9 bases stayed unmatched.